A single sample is the source of the 3 T cell receptor beta chains below, sequenced in a study of blood T cell repertoires in COVID-19. The data were produced by immunoSEQ multiplex PCR, yet TCRdb's version contains in-frame clones alone and is incomplete. Of some 140,000 clones detected, around 79% appear once; the ten largest clones hold around 3.3%. Sequencing input: peripheral blood. The receptors were sampled from a man aged 55-75 years with acute or convalescent COVID-19.

This clone was seen once. This chain uses TRBV6-2 or TRBV6-3 with TRBJ2-3; tentative D call: TRBD1 (6 bases). Germline V gene data show CDR1 as MNHEY and CDR2 as SVGEGT. Trimming stripped 5 bases from V and 3 bases from J, with 15 bases between. The CDR3 sequence is 15 residues long. The CDR3 loop reads CASSIRTANTDTQYF. The CDR3 coding sequence is TGTGCCAGCAGTATTCGGACAGCTAATACAGATACGCAGTATTTT.

Here the CDR3 DNA reads TGTGCCAGCAGACCACAGGGGGCCTTCAATCAGCCCCAGCATTTT. It codes for CASRPQGAFNQPQHF. The V call is TRBV28, the J call TRBJ1-5, with 9 bases identical to TRBD1. The CDR3 covers 15 residues. The V gene end was trimmed by 6 bases and the J gene end by 3 bases; junction bases not matched to a gene: 6. Per germline, CDR1 MDHEN and CDR2 SYDVKM. Together with reference TRBV28 and TRBJ1-5, the CDR3 gives the full variable domain: DVKVTQSSRYLVKRTGEKVFLECVQDMDHENMFWYRQDPGLGLRLIYFSYDVKMKEKGDIPEGYSVSREKKERFSLILESASTNQTSMYLCASRPQGAFNQPQHFGDGTRLSIL.

J is TRBJ2-5 and V is TRBV7-9; TRBD2 is a possible D gene (6 bases). This CDR3 is built from 14 residues. Germline CDR1 and CDR2: SEHNR and FQNEAQ (reference sequence). V was pared by 4 bases and J by 4 bases, with 13 bases between. The CDR3: CASSSTGTGETQYF. The CDR3 DNA reads as TGTGCCAGCAGCTCTACCGGGACTGGAGAGACCCAGTACTTC.